This is a list of T cell receptor beta chains from one sample in a study of blood T cell repertoires in COVID-19. Some clones are missing from TCRdb's copy, which holds only in-frame ones; the method was immunoSEQ multiplex PCR. The repertoire holds some 64,000 clones, with about 88% as singletons. Sequenced sample: peripheral blood. These receptor sequences come from a man aged 65 to 79 with acute or convalescent COVID-19. The CDR3 runs from the conserved cysteine through the conserved F or W. The D gene is left open where the match is weak. Rows may omit the clone size; those that give it use once, few, many or a size class.

d_gene	abundance	v_gene	j_gene	len	CDR3nt	CDR3aa
.	once	TRBV18	TRBJ2-2	16	TGTGCCAGCCAACCCACGAGGCAGACGAACACCGGGGAGCTGTTTTTT	CASQPTRQTNTGELFF
TRBD1	.	TRBV2	TRBJ2-3	12	TGTGCCAGCAGTGGGGACAGAAATACGCAGTATTTT	CASSGDRNTQYF
TRBD1	few	TRBV18	TRBJ2-7	18	TGTGCCAGCTCACCGCTCGGGACAGGGGGCGACCGAGGGTACGAGCAGTACTTC	CASSPLGTGGDRGYEQYF
.	once	TRBV28	TRBJ1-2	15	TGTGCCAGCAGTTTAGGGAGCATCGGAAACTATGGCTACACCTTC	CASSLGSIGNYGYTF
.	.	TRBV19	TRBJ1-4	14	TGTGCCAGTAGTATAGCCGCAACTAATGAAAAACTGTTTTTT	CASSIAATNEKLFF
.	.	TRBV6-5	TRBJ2-1	13	TGTGCCAGCGAGAGAGAACTCTACAATGAGCAGTTCTTC	CASERELYNEQFF
TRBD2	.	TRBV5-1	TRBJ2-7	15	TGCGCCAGCAGCTTGGAGGGACTAGCGGGGGACGAGCAGTACTTC	CASSLEGLAGDEQYF
.	.	TRBV28	TRBJ1-4	17	TGTGCCAGCAGTTGGGGGGGAGTGGCTGCAACTAATGAAAAACTGTTTTTT	CASSWGGVAATNEKLFF
.	.	TRBV7-3	TRBJ2-1	17	TGTGCCAGCAGCTTAGGCTTCGCGAGGTCTCCCTACAATGAGCAGTTCTTC	CASSLGFARSPYNEQFF
TRBD1	once	TRBV7-9	TRBJ1-2	16	TGTGCCAGCAGCTTAGGGACAGGGACGGGACACTATGGCTACACCTTC	CASSLGTGTGHYGYTF
.	.	TRBV3-1/TRBV3-2	TRBJ1-1	14	TGTGCCAGCAGGATCAGGGAGGGAAGCACTGAAGCTTTCTTT	CASRIREGSTEAFF
TRBD1	.	TRBV4-1	TRBJ1-6	16	TGCGCCAGCAGCCGTCGTCCGGCAGGGGGTAATTCACCCCTCCACTTT	CASSRRPAGGNSPLHF
TRBD1	.	TRBV5-4	TRBJ1-2	12	TGTGCCAGCAGCTCCGGGACAGATCTCTACACCTTC	CASSSGTDLYTF
.	once	TRBV2	TRBJ1-6	15	TGTGCCAGCAGTAGAACCGACATGAATAATTCACCCCTCCACTTT	CASSRTDMNNSPLHF
TRBD1	.	TRBV7-9	TRBJ2-7	16	TGTGCCAGCAGCTCGGAATCCGGGACAGGGGCCTACGAGCAGTACTTC	CASSSESGTGAYEQYF
.	once	TRBV19	TRBJ1-6	17	TGTGCCAGTAGTATAGGTCGCAGGGGACGGGTTAATTCACCCCTCCACTTT	CASSIGRRGRVNSPLHF
TRBD1	.	TRBV14	TRBJ2-3	16	TGTGCCAGCAGCCAAGGTGGGACAGGGGGTACAGATACGCAGTATTTT	CASSQGGTGGTDTQYF
TRBD1	.	TRBV24-1	TRBJ2-2	15	TGTGCCACCAGTGACTCGGGACAGCCCACCGGGGAGCTGTTTTTT	CATSDSGQPTGELFF
.	.	TRBV2	TRBJ1-4	14	TGTGCCAGCAGTCGAGATGCAACTAATGAAAAACTGTTTTTT	CASSRDATNEKLFF
TRBD1	once	TRBV7-8	TRBJ1-3	16	TGTGCCAGCAGCTTAATGGGACAGGGGGGGGGAAACACCATATATTTT	CASSLMGQGGGNTIYF
TRBD1	once	TRBV18	TRBJ2-7	15	TGTGCCAGCTCACCACTGGACAGGGCCGGCTACGAGCAGTACTTC	CASSPLDRAGYEQYF
.	.	TRBV21-1	TRBJ2-6	18	.	CASSKVFGQGAGANVLTF
.	.	TRBV6-2/TRBV6-3	TRBJ2-3	14	TGTGCCAGCAGTTACATGGCTGGGGCAGGTACGCAGTATTTT	CASSYMAGAGTQYF
.	.	TRBV6-2/TRBV6-3	TRBJ1-5	15	TGTGCCAGCAGTTTTCTTTGGGGGGTAAATCAGCCCCAGCATTTT	CASSFLWGVNQPQHF
TRBD1	few	TRBV9	TRBJ2-3	14	TGTGCCAGCAGCTGGGGACAGGCGACAGATACGCAGTATTTT	CASSWGQATDTQYF
TRBD2	.	TRBV2	TRBJ2-1	21	TGTGCCAGCACCCCCTGGGGTCCGGGACTAGCGGGGGGGCGGGTTATCAATGAGCAGTTCTTC	CASTPWGPGLAGGRVINEQFF
TRBD1	.	TRBV7-2	TRBJ1-5	15	TGTGCCAGCAGCCCCGACAGGGGCGGAAGGCAGCCCCAGCATTTT	CASSPDRGGRQPQHF
.	.	TRBV18	TRBJ1-2	14	TGTGCCAGCTCACCCTCAATGGGGGCTCGGGGCTACACCTTC	CASSPSMGARGYTF
TRBD2	.	TRBV18	TRBJ2-3	16	TGTGCCAGCTCATCCTTAGCGGGTGAAAGCACAGATACGCAGTATTTT	CASSSLAGESTDTQYF
.	.	TRBV4-2	TRBJ1-6	13	TGTGCCAGCAGCCAAGATCGAGATTCACCCCTCCACTTT	CASSQDRDSPLHF
.	.	TRBV27	TRBJ2-3	15	TGTGCCAGCAGTTTGAGGGGGGGCTACGCAGATACGCAGTATTTT	CASSLRGGYADTQYF
.	few	TRBV12-5	TRBJ1-1	15	TGTGCTAGTGGTTTCGGCGGGGGAAAGAACACTGAAGCTTTCTTT	CASGFGGGKNTEAFF
.	.	TRBV29-1	TRBJ2-5	13	TGCAGCGTCAGGGGCCAAGTCCTAGAGACCCAGTACTTC	CSVRGQVLETQYF
.	.	TRBV24-1	TRBJ2-1	14	TGTGCCACCAGTGATCCGACTAGGGGCGATGAGCAGTTCTTC	CATSDPTRGDEQFF
.	.	TRBV5-8	TRBJ1-1	16	TGTGCCAGCAGTCGATTCGTTGAGGGTCCGCACACTGAAGCTTTCTTT	CASSRFVEGPHTEAFF
.	once	TRBV5-1	TRBJ1-6	16	TGCGCCAGCAGCTCCGGGACACCGGTTGCGGGTTCACCCCTCCACTTT	CASSSGTPVAGSPLHF